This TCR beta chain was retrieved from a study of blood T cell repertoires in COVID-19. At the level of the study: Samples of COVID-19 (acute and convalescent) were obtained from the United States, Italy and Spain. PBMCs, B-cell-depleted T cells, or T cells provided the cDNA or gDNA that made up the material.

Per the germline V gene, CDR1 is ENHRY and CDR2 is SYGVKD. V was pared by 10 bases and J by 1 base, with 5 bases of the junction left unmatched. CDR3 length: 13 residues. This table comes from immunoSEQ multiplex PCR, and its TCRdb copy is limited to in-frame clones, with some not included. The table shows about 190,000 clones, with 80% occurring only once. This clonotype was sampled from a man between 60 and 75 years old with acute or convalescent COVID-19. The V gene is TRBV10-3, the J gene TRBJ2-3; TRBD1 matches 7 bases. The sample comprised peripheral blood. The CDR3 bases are TGTGCCACAACAGGGGTGGGCACAGATACGCAGTATTTT. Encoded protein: CATTGVGTDTQYF.